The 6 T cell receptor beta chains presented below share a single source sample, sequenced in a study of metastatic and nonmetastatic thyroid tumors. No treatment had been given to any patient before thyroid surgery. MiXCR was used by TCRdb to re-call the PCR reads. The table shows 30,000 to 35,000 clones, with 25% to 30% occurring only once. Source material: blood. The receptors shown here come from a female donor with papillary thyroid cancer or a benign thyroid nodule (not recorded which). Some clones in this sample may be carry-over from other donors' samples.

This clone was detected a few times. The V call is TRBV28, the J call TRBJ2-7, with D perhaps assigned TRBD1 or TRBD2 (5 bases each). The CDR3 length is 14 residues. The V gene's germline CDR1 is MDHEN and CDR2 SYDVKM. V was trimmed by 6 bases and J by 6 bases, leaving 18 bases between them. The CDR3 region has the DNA TGTGCCAGCAGCGGTGGCCTTCCGGGGCTCGAGCAGTACTTC. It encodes CASSGGLPGLEQYF.

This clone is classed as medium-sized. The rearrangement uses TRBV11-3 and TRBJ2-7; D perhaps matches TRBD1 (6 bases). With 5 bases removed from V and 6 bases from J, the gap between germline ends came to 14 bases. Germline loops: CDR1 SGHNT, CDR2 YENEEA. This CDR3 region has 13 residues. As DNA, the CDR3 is TGTGCCAGCAGCCAACAGGGAGAGGGCGAGCAGTACTTC. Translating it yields CASSQQGEGEQYF.

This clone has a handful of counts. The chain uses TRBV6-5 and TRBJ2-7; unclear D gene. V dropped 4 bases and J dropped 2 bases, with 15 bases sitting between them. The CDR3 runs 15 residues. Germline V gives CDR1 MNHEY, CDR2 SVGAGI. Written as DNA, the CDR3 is TGTGCCAGCAGTTCATTCCGACGGAACCCCTACGAGCAGTACTTC. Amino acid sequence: CASSSFRRNPYEQYF.

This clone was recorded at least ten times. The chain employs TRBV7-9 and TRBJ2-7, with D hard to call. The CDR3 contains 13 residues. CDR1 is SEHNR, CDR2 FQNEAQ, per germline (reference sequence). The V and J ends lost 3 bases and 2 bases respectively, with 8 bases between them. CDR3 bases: TGTGCCAGCAGCTTGTCTGAAACCTACGAGCAGTACTTC. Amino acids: CASSLSETYEQYF.

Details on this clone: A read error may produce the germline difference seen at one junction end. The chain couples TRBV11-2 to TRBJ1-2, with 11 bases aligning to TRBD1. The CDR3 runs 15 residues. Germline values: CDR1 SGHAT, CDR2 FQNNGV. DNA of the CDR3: TGTGCCAGCAGCTTTTCCGGACAGGGGGCAATAGGCTACGCCTTC. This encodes CASSFSGQGAIGYAF.

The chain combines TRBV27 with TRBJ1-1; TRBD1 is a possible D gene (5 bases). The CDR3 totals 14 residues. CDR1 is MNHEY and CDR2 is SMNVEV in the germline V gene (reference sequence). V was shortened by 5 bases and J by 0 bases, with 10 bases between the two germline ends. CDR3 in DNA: TGTGCCAGCAGTCCCAGGGTGGTGAACACTGAAGCTTTCTTT. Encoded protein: CASSPRVVNTEAFF.